Below, 10 T cell receptor beta chains from the same sample are listed, as sequenced in a study of OX40 agonist ivuxolimab in advanced cancers. Sequenced by immunoSEQ multiplex PCR; TCRdb stores in-frame clones only, minus some. The sample records fewer than 75,000 clones, roughly nine tenths being singletons. The input for sequencing was CD4+ or CD8+ T cells sorted from blood, taken in a trial of the OX40 agonist ivuxolimab. The receptors were sampled from an adult with an advanced solid tumor such as melanoma, head and neck, liver or kidney cancer.

The V call is TRBV30, the J call TRBJ2-7, with a possible D match to TRBD1 (5 bases). This CDR3 has 14 amino acids. The V gene lost 7 bases and the J gene lost 5 bases, with 21 bases spanning the gap. Germline CDR1 reads GTSNPN; CDR2 reads SVGIG (reference sequence). The CDR3 region has the DNA TGTGCCTTATCCCTAGAGTGGCAGGGTGACGAGCAGTACTTC. It yields the protein CALSLEWQGDEQYF.

For the CDR3, the DNA is TGTGCCAGCAGCTTAGGGGCCCCCACCGGGGAGCTGTTTTTT. This codes for CASSLGAPTGELFF. V usage is TRBV11-3 and J usage is TRBJ2-2; D not certain. This CDR3 is built from 14 residues. Per germline, CDR1 SGHNT and CDR2 YENEEA. V lost 1 base and J 4 bases, leaving 7 bases between the germline ends.

The chain combines TRBV28 with TRBJ2-3; D uncertain. The CDR3 extends over 15 amino acids. Trimming pared 3 bases from V and 2 bases from J, leaving 12 bases between. CDR1 and CDR2 from the germline V gene are MDHEN and SYDVKM. The CDR3 here is CASSFLGGLTDTQYF. The CDR3 bases are TGTGCCAGCAGTTTCTTAGGTGGGCTCACAGATACGCAGTATTTT. The full variable domain, its missing parts supplied by reference TRBV28 and TRBJ2-3, is DVKVTQSSRYLVKRTGEKVFLECVQDMDHENMFWYRQDPGLGLRLIYFSYDVKMKEKGDIPEGYSVSREKKERFSLILESASTNQTSMYLCASSFLGGLTDTQYFGPGTRLTVL.

This clone appeared once. V and J are TRBV4-1 and TRBJ2-7; D possibly corresponds to TRBD1 (6 bases). This CDR3 is 16 amino acids long. Germline V gives CDR1 MGHRA, CDR2 YSYEKL. V lost 2 bases and J 1 base, leaving 15 bases between the germline ends. CDR3 in amino acids: CASSQQDSLPSYEQYF. CDR3 DNA: TGCGCCAGCAGCCAACAGGACAGCCTTCCTTCCTACGAGCAGTACTTC.

The chain combines TRBV27 with TRBJ1-2, with D perhaps TRBD1 (6 bases). Looked up from germline, CDR1 is MNHEY and CDR2 is SMNVEV (reference sequence). Trimming took off 1 base at V and 3 bases at J, with 15 bases between the two ends. CDR3 length: 16 residues. CDR3 coding DNA: TGTGCCAGCAGTTTATTAATAGGAGGACAGTACTATGGCTACACCTTC. Protein sequence: CASSLLIGGQYYGYTF.

The chain combines TRBV27 with TRBJ2-2; D may correspond to TRBD1 or TRBD2 (5 bases each). Germline CDR1 reads MNHEY; CDR2 reads SMNVEV (reference sequence). The CDR3 spans 15 residues. The ends were cut back, 2 bases at V and 5 bases at J, with 12 bases in the middle. This chain's CDR3 is CASSLDGAWTGELFF. CDR3 nucleotides: TGTGCCAGCAGTTTAGACGGGGCGTGGACCGGGGAGCTGTTTTTT.

The gene calls are TRBV7-2 and TRBJ2-7; 7 nucleotides match TRBD1. V gave up 5 bases and J gave up 5 bases; unmatched junction bases: 6. From germline, CDR1 is SGHTA and CDR2 FQGNSA. The CDR3 loop spans 13 amino acids. DNA of the CDR3: TGTGCCAGCAGCGACAGGGTTGGAAACGAGCAGTACTTC. This codes for CASSDRVGNEQYF.

Details on this clone: Germline is not matched at one junction end, which may reflect a read error. The J gene is TRBJ2-3, the V gene TRBV30; 9 bases align to TRBD2. This CDR3 comprises 16 residues. CDR1 and CDR2 (germline): GTSNPN, SVGIG (reference sequence). DNA of the CDR3: TGTGCCGGGAGCCCCCGGGGCGGGAGGGTAACAGATACGCAGTATTTT. The encoded protein is CAGSPRGGRVTDTQYF.

The rearrangement links TRBV29-1 to TRBJ2-1; TRBD1 aligns across 8 bases. This CDR3 spans 13 amino acids. V shed 6 bases, J shed 9 bases, and the junction held 10 bases outside the gene matches. From germline, CDR1 is SQVTM and CDR2 ANQGSEA. The CDR3 nucleotides read TGCAGCGTAAAGGGACAGGCCATCGTTGAGCAGTTCTTC. Amino acid sequence: CSVKGQAIVEQFF.

Only one count was recorded for this clone. The rearrangement uses TRBV4-1 and TRBJ2-5, with a possible D match to TRBD2 (5 bases). Germline V gene lookup returns CDR1 MGHRA and CDR2 YSYEKL. The CDR3 is 16 amino acids. V was shortened by 3 bases and J by 5 bases, with 19 bases between the two germline ends. CDR3 amino acids: CASSQVLKLPGETQYF. As DNA, the CDR3 is TGCGCCAGCAGCCAGGTCCTCAAGTTGCCGGGGGAGACCCAGTACTTC.